The TCR beta chain under discussion was sequenced for a study of OX40 agonist ivuxolimab in advanced cancers. Exclusion of a patient followed from autoimmune disease history or systemic immunosuppression. Sampled blood was obtained at baseline, cycle 4 day 1, and cycle 7 day 1. The table came from immunoSEQ multiplex PCR; TCRdb's copy has only in-frame clones and leaves some out. The data contain over 80,000 clones, 86% of them singletons. Trimming pared 2 bases from V and 2 bases from J, leaving 11 bases between. Germline lookup yields CDR1 SGHTA and CDR2 FQGTGA. The CDR3 runs 15 residues. The chain links TRBV7-3 to TRBJ2-3; D call uncertain. The input for sequencing was CD4+ or CD8+ T cells sorted from blood, taken in a trial of the OX40 agonist ivuxolimab. The sequence derives from an adult with an advanced solid tumor such as melanoma, head and neck, liver or kidney cancer. The DNA of the CDR3 is TGTGCCAGCAGCTTATTCGACTCCCTCACAGATACGCAGTATTTT. It yields the protein CASSLFDSLTDTQYF.